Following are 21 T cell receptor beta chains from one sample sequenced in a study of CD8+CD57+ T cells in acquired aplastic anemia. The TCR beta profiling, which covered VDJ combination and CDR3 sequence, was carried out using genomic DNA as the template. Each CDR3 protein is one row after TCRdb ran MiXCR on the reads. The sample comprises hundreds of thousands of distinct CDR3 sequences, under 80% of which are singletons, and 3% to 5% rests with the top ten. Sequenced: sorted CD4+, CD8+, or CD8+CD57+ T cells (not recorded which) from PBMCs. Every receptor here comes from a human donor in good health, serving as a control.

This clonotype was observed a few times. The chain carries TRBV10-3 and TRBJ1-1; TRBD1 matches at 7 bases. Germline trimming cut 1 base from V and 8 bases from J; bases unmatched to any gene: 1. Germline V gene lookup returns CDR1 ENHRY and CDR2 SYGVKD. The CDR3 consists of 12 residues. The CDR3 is CAISELTGEAFF. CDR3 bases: TGTGCCATCAGTGAGTTGACAGGGGAAGCTTTCTTT.

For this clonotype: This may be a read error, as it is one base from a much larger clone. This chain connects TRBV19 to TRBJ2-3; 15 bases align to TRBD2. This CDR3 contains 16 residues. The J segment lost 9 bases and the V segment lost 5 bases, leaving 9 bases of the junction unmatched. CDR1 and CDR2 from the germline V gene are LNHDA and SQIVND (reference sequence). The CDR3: CASSPPRTSGGATQYF. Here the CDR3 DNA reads TGTGCCAGTAGTCCACCTAGGACTAGCGGGGGGGCAACGCAGTATTTT.

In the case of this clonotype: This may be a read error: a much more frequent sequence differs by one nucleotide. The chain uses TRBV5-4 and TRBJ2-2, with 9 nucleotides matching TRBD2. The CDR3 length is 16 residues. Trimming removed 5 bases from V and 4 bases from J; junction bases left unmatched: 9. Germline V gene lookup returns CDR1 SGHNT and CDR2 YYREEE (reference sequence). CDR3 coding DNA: TGTGCCAGCAGGTTGATTAGCGGGGGTGTCACCGGGGAGCTGTTTTTT. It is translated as CASRLISGGVTGELFF.

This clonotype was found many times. The chain's CDR3 is CATSREAGVPQGTLHF. The CDR3, as DNA: TGTGCCACCAGCAGAGAAGCAGGGGTCCCTCAGGGGACCCTCCACTTT. The chain recombines TRBV15 with TRBJ1-6; TRBD1 is a possible D gene (6 bases). V lost 0 bases to trimming and J lost 14 bases, with 20 bases between them. CDR1 LNHNV and CDR2 YYDKDF come from the germline V gene (reference sequence). This CDR3 spans 16 amino acids.

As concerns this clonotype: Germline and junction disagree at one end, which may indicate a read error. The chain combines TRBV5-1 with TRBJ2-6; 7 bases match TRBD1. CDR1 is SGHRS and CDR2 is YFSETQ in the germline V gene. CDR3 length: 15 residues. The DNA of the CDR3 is TGTGCCAGCAGCTTGAGGGGGCACGGGAACAACGTCCTGACTTTC. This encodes CASSLRGHGNNVLTF.

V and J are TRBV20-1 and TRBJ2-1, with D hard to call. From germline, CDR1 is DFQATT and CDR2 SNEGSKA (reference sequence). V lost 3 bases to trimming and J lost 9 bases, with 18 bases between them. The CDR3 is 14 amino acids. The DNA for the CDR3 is TGCAGTGCTAGTGCTCCCACCCGGTGGGGTGAGCAGTTCTTC. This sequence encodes CSASAPTRWGEQFF.

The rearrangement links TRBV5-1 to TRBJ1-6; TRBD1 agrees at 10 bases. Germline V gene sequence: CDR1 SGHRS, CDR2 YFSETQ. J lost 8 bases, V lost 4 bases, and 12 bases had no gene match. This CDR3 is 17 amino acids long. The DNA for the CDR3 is TGCGCCAGCAGCACCTCCGGGACAGGGGACGGCGATTCACCCCTCCACTTT. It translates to CASSTSGTGDGDSPLHF.

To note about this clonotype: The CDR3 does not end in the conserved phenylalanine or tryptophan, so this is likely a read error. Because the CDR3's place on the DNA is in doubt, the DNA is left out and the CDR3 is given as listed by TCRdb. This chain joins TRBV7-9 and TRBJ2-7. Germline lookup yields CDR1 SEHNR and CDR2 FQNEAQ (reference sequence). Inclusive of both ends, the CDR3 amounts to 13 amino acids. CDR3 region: CASSLRRQSNEKL.

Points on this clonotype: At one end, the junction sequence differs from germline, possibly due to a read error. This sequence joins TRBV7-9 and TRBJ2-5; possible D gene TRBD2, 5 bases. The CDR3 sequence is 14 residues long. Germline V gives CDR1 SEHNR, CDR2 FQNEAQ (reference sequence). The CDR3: CASRRSGDSGNTIF. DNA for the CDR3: TGTGCCAGCAGACGCAGCGGAGACTCTGGAAACACCATATTC.

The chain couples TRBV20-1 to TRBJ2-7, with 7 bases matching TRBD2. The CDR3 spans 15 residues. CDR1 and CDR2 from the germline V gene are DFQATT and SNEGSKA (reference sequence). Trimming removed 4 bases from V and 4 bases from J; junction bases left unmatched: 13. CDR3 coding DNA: TGCAGTGCTACGTCCCAGAAGCGGGGTTATTACGAGCAGTACTTC. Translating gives CSATSQKRGYYEQYF.

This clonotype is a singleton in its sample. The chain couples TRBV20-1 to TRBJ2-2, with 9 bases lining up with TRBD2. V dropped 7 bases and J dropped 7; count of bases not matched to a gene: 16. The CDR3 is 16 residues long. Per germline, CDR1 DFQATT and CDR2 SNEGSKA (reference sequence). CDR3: CSGSGGGDGEVGELFF. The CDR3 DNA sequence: TGCAGTGGTAGTGGCGGGGGGGACGGAGAGGTCGGGGAGCTGTTTTTT.

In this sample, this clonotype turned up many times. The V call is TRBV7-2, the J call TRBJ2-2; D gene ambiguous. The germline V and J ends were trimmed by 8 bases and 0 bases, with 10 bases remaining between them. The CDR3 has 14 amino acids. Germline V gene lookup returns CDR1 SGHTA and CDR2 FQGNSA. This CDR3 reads CASGYDANTGELFF. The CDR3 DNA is TGTGCCAGCGGGTATGACGCGAACACCGGGGAGCTGTTTTTT.

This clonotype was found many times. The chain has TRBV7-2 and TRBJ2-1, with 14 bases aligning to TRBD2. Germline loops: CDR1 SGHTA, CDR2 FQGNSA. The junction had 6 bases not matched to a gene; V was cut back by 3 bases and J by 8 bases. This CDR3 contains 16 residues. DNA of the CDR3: TGTGCCAGCAGCTTGACTAGCGGGGGGGCCGGGGATGAGCAGTTCTTC. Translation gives CASSLTSGGAGDEQFF.

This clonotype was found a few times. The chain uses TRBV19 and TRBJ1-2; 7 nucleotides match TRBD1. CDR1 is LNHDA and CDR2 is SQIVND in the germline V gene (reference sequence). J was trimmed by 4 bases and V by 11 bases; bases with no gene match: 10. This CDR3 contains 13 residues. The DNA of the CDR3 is TGTGCCCCAGGGGGTGGGGTTAGCTATGGCTACACCTTC. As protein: CAPGGGVSYGYTF.

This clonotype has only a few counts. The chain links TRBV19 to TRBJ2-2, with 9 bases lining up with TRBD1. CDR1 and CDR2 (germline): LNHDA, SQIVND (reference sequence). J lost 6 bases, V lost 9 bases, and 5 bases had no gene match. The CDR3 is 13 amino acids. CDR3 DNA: TGTGCCAGCGGGACAGGGAATTCCGGGGAGCTGTTTTTT. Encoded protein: CASGTGNSGELFF.

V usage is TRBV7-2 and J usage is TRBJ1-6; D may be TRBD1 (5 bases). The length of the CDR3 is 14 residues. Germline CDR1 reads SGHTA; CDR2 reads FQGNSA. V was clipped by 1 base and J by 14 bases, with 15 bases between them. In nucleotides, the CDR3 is TGTGCCAGCAGCTTAGACGACAGTTGGGGGTCCCTCCACTTT. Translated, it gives CASSLDDSWGSLHF.

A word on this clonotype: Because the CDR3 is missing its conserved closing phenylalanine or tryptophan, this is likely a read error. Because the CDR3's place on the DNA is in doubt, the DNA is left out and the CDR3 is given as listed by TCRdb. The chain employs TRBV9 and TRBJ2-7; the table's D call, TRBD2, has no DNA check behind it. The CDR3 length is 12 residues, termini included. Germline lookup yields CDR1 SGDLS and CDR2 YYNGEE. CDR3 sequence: CASSVEEDGYDY.

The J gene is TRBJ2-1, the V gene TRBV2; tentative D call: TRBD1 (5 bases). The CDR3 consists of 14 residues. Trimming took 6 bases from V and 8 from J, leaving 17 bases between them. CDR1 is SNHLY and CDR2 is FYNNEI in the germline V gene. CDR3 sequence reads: CASSLAGQYYEQFF. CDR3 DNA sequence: TGTGCCAGCAGCTTAGCCGGACAATATTATGAGCAGTTCTTC.

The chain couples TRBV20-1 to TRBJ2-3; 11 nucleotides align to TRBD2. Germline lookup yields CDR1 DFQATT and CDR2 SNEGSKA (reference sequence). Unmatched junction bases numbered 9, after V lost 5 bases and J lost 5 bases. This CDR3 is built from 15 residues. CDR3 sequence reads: CSARTGLAGGDTQYF. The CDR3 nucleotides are TGCAGTGCTCGTACCGGACTAGCGGGCGGAGATACGCAGTATTTT.

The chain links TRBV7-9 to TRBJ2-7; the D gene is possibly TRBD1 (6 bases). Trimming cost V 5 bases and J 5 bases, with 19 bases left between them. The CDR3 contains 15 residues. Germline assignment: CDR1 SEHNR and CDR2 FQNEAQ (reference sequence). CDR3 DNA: TGTGCCAGCAGCGGAATGGAGACCGGACAGAACGAGCAGTACTTC. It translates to CASSGMETGQNEQYF.

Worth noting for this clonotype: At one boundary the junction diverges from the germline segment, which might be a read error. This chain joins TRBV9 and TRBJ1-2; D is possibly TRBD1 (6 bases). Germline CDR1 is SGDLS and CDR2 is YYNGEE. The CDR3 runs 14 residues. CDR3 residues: CASSSRVGGAQYSF. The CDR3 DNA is TGTGCCAGCAGCTCGAGGGTGGGGGGGGCCCAGTACTCCTTC. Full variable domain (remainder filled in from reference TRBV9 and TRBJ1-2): DSGVTQTPKHLITATGQRVTLRCSPRSGDLSVYWYQQSLDQGLQFLIQYYNGEERAKGNILERFSAQQFPDLHSELNLSSLELGDSALYFCASSSRVGGAQYSFGSGTRLTVV.